The TCR beta chain described here comes from a study of radiotherapy plus CTLA-4 blockade in lung cancer. With respect to this clone: Antigen unknown.

The study's findings and limits: Once radiotherapy plus ipilimumab had been given, TCR clones derived from tumor expanded in blood.

V lost 3 bases and J lost 2; bases outside the gene matches: 4. Germline CDR1 is SEHNR and CDR2 is FQNEAQ (reference sequence). This CDR3 region has 15 residues. Clones were read by immunoSEQ multiplex PCR, and TCRdb kept only the in-frame ones, dropping some. Of tens of thousands of clones listed, about 80% are singletons. The sequences come from peripheral blood, collected from a patient treated with radiotherapy plus ipilimumab. The rearrangement links TRBV7-9 to TRBJ1-1; 9 nucleotides agree with TRBD1. The TCR comes from a human donor with non-small cell lung cancer who had a complete response to radiotherapy plus ipilimumab. The CDR3 region has the DNA TGTGCCAGCAGCTTTGGACAGGGGTTCAACACTGAAGCTTTCTTT. Translated: CASSFGQGFNTEAFF.